The sequence of this T cell receptor beta chain was determined in a study of blood T cell repertoires in COVID-19. Looking at the study overall: Whether acute or convalescent, the COVID-19 samples came from the United States, Italy and Spain. The cDNA or gDNA used as material had been derived from T cells, B-cell-depleted T cells, or PBMCs.

Original data processing: Counts of nucleated cells, estimated from reference gene primer amplification, were obtained. The table came from immunoSEQ multiplex PCR; TCRdb's copy has only in-frame clones and leaves some out. V and J calls and clone size are copied from that table; D and trimming were computed from the DNA. The sample carries 100,000 to 120,000 clones, roughly 80% recorded once. Germline V gene lookup returns CDR1 MNHEY and CDR2 SVGAGI. V dropped 7 bases and J dropped 4 bases, with 16 bases sitting between them. The CDR3 is 14 residues long. Source material: peripheral blood. The sequence derives from a woman aged 55 to 70 with acute or convalescent COVID-19. The chain is built from TRBV6-5 and TRBJ1-2; D gene uncertain. CDR3 sequence reads: CASTYGSEGYGYTF. The CDR3 DNA follows: TGTGCCAGCACCTACGGGTCAGAGGGCTATGGCTACACCTTC.